The T cell receptor beta chain under discussion was sequenced for a study of metastatic and nonmetastatic thyroid tumors. In this sample, this clone turned up a few times. The CDR3 runs 13 residues. Germline-derived CDR1 and CDR2 are MDHEN and SYDVKM. V gave up 7 bases and J gave up 5 bases; unmatched junction bases: 8. In the authors' methods: The study's classifier, a distant-metastasis tool for papillary thyroid cancer, was built using CDR3 differences across clinicopathological groups. Using MiXCR, TCRdb re-called clones from the PCR reads. TCRdb's processing, not the authors' own work, is the source of the V and J calls. The data show about 32,000 clones, about 19% seen once. Ahead of thyroid surgery, no patient had received treatment of any kind.

The TCR comes from a female donor with papillary thyroid cancer or a benign thyroid nodule (not recorded which). Some clones in this sample may be carry-over from other donors' samples. Sequenced material: blood. The chain couples TRBV28 to TRBJ2-7; 7 bases match TRBD1. The DNA for the CDR3 is TGTGCCAGCATCGAGACAGGGTCCCACGAGCAGTACTTC. Protein: CASIETGSHEQYF.